This record concerns one T cell receptor beta chain sequence. Its cognate antigen is unknown. The germline CDR1 and CDR2 sequences are SGHVS and FQNEAQ. The V gene lost 1 base and the J gene lost 0 bases, with 16 bases spanning the gap. The length of the CDR3 is 18 residues. This entry belongs to a study of cytotoxic CD8 clonotypes in ibrutinib-treated CLL. General observations from the study: Samples were collected at differing times from sustained-remission and progressing patients. At ibrutinib response, clonality increased, and at progression it declined back toward baseline.

The intended depth for sequencing was 1 in 200,000 to 1 in 1 million T cells. Clones were sequenced by immunoSEQ multiplex PCR, and TCRdb holds only the in-frame ones, with some missing. The sample shows fewer than 55,000 clones, around three fifths of them seen only once. The J gene is TRBJ2-1, the V gene TRBV7-8; D gene uncertain. The material was PBMCs, obtained after 24 months of ibrutinib treatment. The TCR was taken from a human donor with chronic lymphocytic leukemia. The CDR3: CASSLGSWVASSYNEQFF. Written as DNA, the CDR3 is TGTGCCAGCAGCTTAGGGTCTTGGGTCGCTAGCTCCTACAATGAGCAGTTCTTC.